These T cell receptor beta chains were read from a single sample in a study of blood T cell repertoires in COVID-19. Measured with immunoSEQ multiplex PCR; TCRdb has only the in-frame clones, and not every one. The table lists approximately 300,000 clones, 86% of them singletons. Sequencing used peripheral blood. These receptors all come from a woman in her fifties or sixties with acute or convalescent COVID-19. CDR3s include the opening cysteine and the closing phenylalanine or tryptophan. The D gene is left open where the match is weak. A row's size may be missing; if present it is once, few, many or a size class.

D	V	size	J	DNA	CDR3
TRBD2	TRBV9	.	TRBJ2-1	TGTGCCAGCAGCGTAGACAGCGGGAGGAGTAATGAGCAGTTCTTC	CASSVDSGRSNEQFF
.	TRBV19	.	TRBJ1-1	TGTGCCAGTAGTATATTGGCAGAAACTGAAGCTTTCTTT	CASSILAETEAFF
.	TRBV7-3	once	TRBJ2-2	TGTGCCAGCAGCCCGGGGGAATACGGGGAGCTGTTTTTT	CASSPGEYGELFF
.	TRBV15	.	TRBJ1-5	TGTGCCACCAGCAGTTCTCTGCGGGGCAATCAGCCCCAGCATTTT	CATSSSLRGNQPQHF
TRBD1	TRBV27	.	TRBJ2-5	TGTGCCATCCGGACCGGGACAGGGGCGTGGGGAACCCAGTACTTC	CAIRTGTGAWGTQYF
.	TRBV18	few	TRBJ1-1	TGTGCCAGCTCCCGAACAGGGAACACTGAAGCTTTCTTT	CASSRTGNTEAFF
TRBD1	TRBV6-2/TRBV6-3	.	TRBJ1-2	TGTGCCAGCAGTCGGGGACAGGGCGCGGGAGGCTACACCTTC	CASSRGQGAGGYTF
TRBD2	TRBV7-9	few	TRBJ2-1	TGTGCCAGCAGCTTAGACGGACTAGCGGGAGGAAACGAGCAGTTCTTC	CASSLDGLAGGNEQFF
.	TRBV19	.	TRBJ2-2	TGTGCCAGTAGAGGGGTTCTGAACACCGGGGAGCTGTTTTTT	CASRGVLNTGELFF
TRBD2	TRBV28	.	TRBJ2-7	TGTGCCAGCAGTTTTCGGGCGGGAGGGGGTTCCTACGAGCAGTACTTC	CASSFRAGGGSYEQYF
TRBD2	TRBV5-1	once	TRBJ2-7	TGCGCCAGCAGCCAGGGACTAGCGGGAGGGTCGTCCTACGAGCAGTACTTC	CASSQGLAGGSSYEQYF
TRBD1	TRBV5-1	.	TRBJ2-2	TGCGCCAGCAGCCTAGTGGGACAGAGCGGGGAGCTGTTTTTT	CASSLVGQSGELFF
TRBD1	TRBV6-2/TRBV6-3	.	TRBJ2-3	TGTGCCAGCAGTTCGACAGGGTCTAACACAGATACGCAGTATTTT	CASSSTGSNTDTQYF
.	TRBV7-9	.	TRBJ2-2	TGTGCCAGCAGCGGAACAGTGGCCGGGGAGCTGTTTTTT	CASSGTVAGELFF
TRBD1	TRBV9	.	TRBJ2-7	TGTGCCAGCAGCGCGGGACAGGGGGCAACCTACGAGCAGTACTTC	CASSAGQGATYEQYF
TRBD2	TRBV7-2	.	TRBJ2-5	TGTGCCAGCAGCTTAGAAGGGGCTAGCGGGGAGTACTTC	CASSLEGASGEYF
TRBD2	TRBV5-6	.	TRBJ2-1	TGTGCCAGCAGCTTAGCGGGAGGGCCCTTGTCCTACAATGAGCAGTTCTTC	CASSLAGGPLSYNEQFF
.	TRBV15	.	TRBJ1-4	TGTGCCACCAGCAGAGATCCCTCAAGCAGGGCACTGTTTTTT	CATSRDPSSRALFF
.	TRBV2	few	TRBJ2-6	TGTGCCAGCAGTTTAGCCTCTGGGGCCAACGTCCTGACTTTC	CASSLASGANVLTF
TRBD1	TRBV6-2/TRBV6-3	.	TRBJ2-7	TGTGCCAGCAGCCCTAGGGGGCCCCCCTACGAGCAGTACTTC	CASSPRGPPYEQYF
.	TRBV9	.	TRBJ1-6	TGTGCCAGCACCAGGGCAGTCTTCAATTCACCCCTCCACTTT	CASTRAVFNSPLHF
TRBD1	TRBV5-1	once	TRBJ2-7	TGCGCCAGCAGCTTTACACCCCATAACAGGGGCCTGAAGTACGAGCAGTACTTC	CASSFTPHNRGLKYEQYF
TRBD1	TRBV7-9	.	TRBJ1-2	TGTGCCAGCAGCTTAGTCCGGGACAGGGGGCGCAGAGTCTATGGCTACACCTTC	CASSLVRDRGRRVYGYTF
TRBD1	TRBV11-2	.	TRBJ1-1	TGTGCCAGCAGCTTAGAAGGGGGCGCGAACACTGAAGCTTTCTTT	CASSLEGGANTEAFF
TRBD2	TRBV5-6	.	TRBJ2-7	TGTGCCAGCAGCTCGACTAGCGGGAGTTCCGAGCAGTACTTC	CASSSTSGSSEQYF
.	TRBV6-1	once	TRBJ1-3	TGTGCCAGCAGTGAAAGCGATGGAAACACCATATATTTT	CASSESDGNTIYF
.	TRBV6-6	.	TRBJ1-2	TGTGCCAGCAGTTATCCGGCGGGGTATGGCTACACCTTC	CASSYPAGYGYTF
TRBD2	TRBV5-1	.	TRBJ2-1	TGCGCCAGCAGCACCCCGGGACTAGCGGGAGTCTTGTTCTTC	CASSTPGLAGVLFF
TRBD1	TRBV28	.	TRBJ1-4	TGTGCCAGCAGATTACAGGGGGCGATGAGGGAAAAACTGTTTTTT	CASRLQGAMREKLFF
TRBD2	TRBV3-1/TRBV3-2	.	TRBJ2-3	TGTGCCAGCAGCCCAACTAGCGGGAGGATGGGCACAGATACGCAGTATTTT	CASSPTSGRMGTDTQYF
TRBD2	TRBV15	.	TRBJ2-2	TGTGCCACCAGCAGGTCTAGCGGGAGTGACACCGGGGAGCTGTTTTTT	CATSRSSGSDTGELFF
.	TRBV5-1	.	TRBJ1-2	TGCGCCAGCAGCTTGGTATCGTCGAGGGCGGGTAACTATGGCTACACCTTC	CASSLVSSRAGNYGYTF
TRBD2	TRBV24-1	.	TRBJ2-1	TGTGCCACCAGTGATGGACTAGTTCCGTTCTTC	CATSDGLVPFF
TRBD1	TRBV4-3	.	TRBJ1-5	TGCGCCAGCAGCCAAGATGACAGGGGTAATCAGCCCCAGCATTTT	CASSQDDRGNQPQHF
.	TRBV9	.	TRBJ2-1	TGTGCCAGCAGCGCGAGGGCAGCCGAGCAGTTCTTC	CASSARAAEQFF
TRBD2	TRBV29-1	.	TRBJ2-7	TGCAGCGTTGAAGAGGGACTAGCGGGAATGCACGAGCAGTACTTC	CSVEEGLAGMHEQYF
.	TRBV28	.	TRBJ1-4	TGTGCCAGCCTTACAGGGATTACTAATGAAAAACTGTTTTTT	CASLTGITNEKLFF
.	TRBV30	.	TRBJ2-5	TGTGCCTTCAGGGGGGCGTCAGGGGTGACCCAGTACTTC	CAFRGASGVTQYF
.	TRBV4-1	.	TRBJ1-5	TGCGCCAGCAGCCTCGGGAGCAATCAGCCCCAGCATTTT	CASSLGSNQPQHF
.	TRBV28	.	TRBJ2-2	TGTGCCAGTTCGGTTTGGGCGGGGACCGGGGAGCTGTTTTTT	CASSVWAGTGELFF
.	TRBV9	once	TRBJ1-1	TGTGCCAGCAGCTCCAAAGACGGTATCGGGTCGGGAAAGACTGAAGCTTTCTTT	CASSSKDGIGSGKTEAFF
TRBD2	TRBV18	.	TRBJ2-3	TGTGCCAGCTCACCGGGACTAGCGGGAGTGGATACGCAGTATTTT	CASSPGLAGVDTQYF
.	TRBV18	.	TRBJ2-7	TGTGCCAGCTCCCGGGAACCCTACGAGCAGTACTTC	CASSREPYEQYF
TRBD1	TRBV7-3	once	TRBJ2-2	TGTGCCAGCAGCCCAGGGACAGGGGGAACCGGGGAGCTGTTTTTT	CASSPGTGGTGELFF
TRBD2	TRBV6-2/TRBV6-3	.	TRBJ2-6	TGTGCCAGCAGTAGCGGGAGGAACTCTGGGGCCAACGTCCTGACTTTC	CASSSGRNSGANVLTF
.	TRBV24-1	.	TRBJ2-7	TGTGCCACCAGTGACCCCGGGGAAGGGATGAATGAGCAGTACTTC	CATSDPGEGMNEQYF
TRBD1	TRBV19	few	TRBJ1-2	TGTGCCAGTAGTATTCGGCCGGGACAGGGTTATGGCTACACCTTC	CASSIRPGQGYGYTF
.	TRBV10-3	.	TRBJ1-3	TGTGCCATCGCAGGGGACTCTGGAAACACCATATATTTT	CAIAGDSGNTIYF
TRBD1	TRBV6-2/TRBV6-3	.	TRBJ2-1	TGTGCCAGCAGCACCGGACAGGAACTATACAATGAGCAGTTCTTC	CASSTGQELYNEQFF
TRBD2	TRBV5-1	.	TRBJ2-7	TGCGCCAGCAGCCCCCAAGCGGGGGGGCCCTACGAGCAGTACTTC	CASSPQAGGPYEQYF
TRBD2	TRBV18	.	TRBJ2-7	TGTGCCAGCTCACCACCGTCTAGCGGGATTTACGAGCAGTACTTC	CASSPPSSGIYEQYF
TRBD1	TRBV2	few	TRBJ2-7	TGTGCCAGCGCTGGGACAGGGGAGGGCGAGCAGTACTTC	CASAGTGEGEQYF
TRBD2	TRBV10-3	.	TRBJ2-5	TGTGCCATCAACCCTGGCGGGAGTTGGGAAGAGACCCAGTACTTC	CAINPGGSWEETQYF